Listed below are T cell receptor beta chains from one sample, sequenced in a study of shared clonotypes between healthy human individuals. This table comes from immunoSEQ multiplex PCR, and its TCRdb copy is limited to in-frame clones, with some not included. Of about 600,000 clones listed, approximately 97% are singletons. The sequencing input was naive CD4+ T cells sorted from blood. Source of these receptors: a woman in her 30s in good health. CDR3s include the opening cysteine and the closing phenylalanine or tryptophan. The D gene is left open where the match is weak. Size is omitted from some rows. Given values are once, few, many or a class for expanded clones.

>TRBV18|.|.|TRBJ2-7
TGTGCCAGCTCACCACCAAGGGGTAAGATCTCCTACGAGCAGTACTTC
CASSPPRGKISYEQYF
>TRBV5-5|.|.|TRBJ2-7
TGTGCCAGCAGCCACCGGGACCCAGGGGAGCAGTACTTC
CASSHRDPGEQYF
>TRBV6-5|.|.|TRBJ1-6
TGTGCCAGCAGCCTAAGGGGGGCTAATTCACCCCTCCACTTT
CASSLRGANSPLHF
>TRBV30|.|.|TRBJ2-5
TGTGCCTGGAGTTACGTAGAGGAGACCCAGTACTTC
CAWSYVEETQYF
>TRBV28|.|.|TRBJ2-7
TGTGCCAGCACGTTAGGGCGCTCCTACGAGCAGTACTTC
CASTLGRSYEQYF
>TRBV2|.|TRBD2|TRBJ2-7
TGTGCCAGCAGTCGACTAGCGGGAGACGGGGAGCAGTACTTC
CASSRLAGDGEQYF
>TRBV27|.|.|TRBJ1-2
TGTGCCAGCAGTTTTCATGGGGGGAACTATGGCTACACCTTC
CASSFHGGNYGYTF
>TRBV18|.|.|TRBJ1-5
TGTGCCAGCTCTCCAACCTCTATTAAAGGGGGTAATAATCAGCCCCAGCATTTT
CASSPTSIKGGNNQPQHF
>TRBV18|.|.|TRBJ2-4
TGTGCCAGCTCACCAGTAGAGCGGGTAGCCAAAAACATTCAGTACTTC
CASSPVERVAKNIQYF
>TRBV4-2|.|.|TRBJ1-3
TGTGCCAGCAGCCAAGATTTTCTCTCTGGAAACACCATATATTTT
CASSQDFLSGNTIYF
>TRBV6-1|.|.|TRBJ2-5
TGTGCCAGCACTGGGGGCAAATTCCAAGAGACCCAGTACTTC
CASTGGKFQETQYF
>TRBV6-5|.|.|TRBJ2-7
TGTGCCAGCAGTTACTGGCAGGGGCCCTACGAGCAGTACTTC
CASSYWQGPYEQYF
>TRBV29-1|.|TRBD1|TRBJ2-7
TGCAGCGTTTCCCCCGCCAGGGGGCTCGACGAGCAGTACTTC
CSVSPARGLDEQYF
>TRBV7-2|.|TRBD2|TRBJ2-2
TGTGCCAGCAGCTTAGTTCGACTAGCGGGAGCAAACGGGGAGCTGTTTTTT
CASSLVRLAGANGELFF
>TRBV5-1|.|TRBD2|TRBJ2-3
TGCGCCAGCAGCTTGGGCGCGGGAGGGCGCACAGATACGCAGTATTTT
CASSLGAGGRTDTQYF
>TRBV6-5|.|TRBD2|TRBJ2-7
TGTGCCAGCAGTGCGACTAGCGGCTTCTCCTACGAGCAGTACTTC
CASSATSGFSYEQYF
>TRBV7-2|.|.|TRBJ1-4
TGTGCCAGCTCTAATCCCCGATTAGGGGCGAGGGAAAAACTGTTTTTT
CASSNPRLGAREKLFF
>TRBV19|.|.|TRBJ1-1
TGTGCCAGTAGTGACAGGACGGAGGACACTGAAGCTTTCTTT
CASSDRTEDTEAFF
>TRBV2|.|.|TRBJ1-1
TGTGCCAGGAAACAGGGAAAGAACACTGAAGCTTTCTTT
CARKQGKNTEAFF
>TRBV5-1|.|TRBD1|TRBJ2-3
TGCGCCAGCAGCTTGGGACAGGGGGAAGATACGCAGTATTTT
CASSLGQGEDTQYF
>TRBV5-1|.|.|TRBJ2-7
TGCGCCAGCAGCTTGGGGGGGCAAGCCTACGAGCAGTACTTC
CASSLGGQAYEQYF
>TRBV6-1|.|.|TRBJ2-7
TGTGCCAGCAGTGACCCCACAGGGACCTACGAGCAGTACTTC
CASSDPTGTYEQYF
>TRBV5-1|.|TRBD2|TRBJ2-3
TGCGCCAGCAGCTTACTAGCGAATCGAAGCACAGATACGCAGTATTTT
CASSLLANRSTDTQYF
>TRBV7-2|.|.|TRBJ2-1
TGTGCCAGCAGCCAATGGACCTCGGGGCACAATGAGCAGTTCTTC
CASSQWTSGHNEQFF
>TRBV5-1|.|.|TRBJ1-1
TGCGCCAGCAGCACAACACCGGGACATAGGAACACTGAAGCTTTCTTT
CASSTTPGHRNTEAFF
>TRBV7-9|.|.|TRBJ2-3
TGTGCCAGCAGCCAGGGGACCACAGATACGCAGTATTTT
CASSQGTTDTQYF
>TRBV28|.|.|TRBJ1-4
TGTGCCAGCAGTTTCCCGGGTGGCGAAAAACTGTTTTTT
CASSFPGGEKLFF
>TRBV5-1|.|TRBD1|TRBJ2-7
TGCGCCAGCAGCAAACAGGGGGCCCTCTACGAGCAGTACTTC
CASSKQGALYEQYF
>TRBV2|.|.|TRBJ1-3
TGTGCCAGCACGGGGAGCAGAACCTCTGGAAACACCATATATTTT
CASTGSRTSGNTIYF
>TRBV6-5|.|TRBD2|TRBJ2-1
TGTGCCAGCCAGACTAGCGGAGCGTACAATGAGCAGTTCTTC
CASQTSGAYNEQFF
>TRBV5-1|.|.|TRBJ2-1
TGCGCCAGCAGCTTCGGGACACTACAGTACAATGAGCAGTTCTTC
CASSFGTLQYNEQFF
>TRBV5-4|.|.|TRBJ2-2
TGTGCCAGCAGCTTGACCGGGGCCACCGGGGAGCTGTTTTTT
CASSLTGATGELFF
>TRBV6-1|.|TRBD1|TRBJ2-7
TGTGCCAGCAGTGCCAGGGGGTACGAGCAGTACTTC
CASSARGYEQYF
>TRBV6-5|.|.|TRBJ1-5
TGTGCCAGCAGTTACTCCGGACCTAGGGGGAACCAGCCCCAGCATTTT
CASSYSGPRGNQPQHF
>TRBV7-9|.|.|TRBJ1-5
TGTGCCAGCAGCGCAGACGGACATCAGCCCCAGCATTTT
CASSADGHQPQHF
>TRBV7-2|.|.|TRBJ1-5
TGTGCCAGCAGCCGACAGACAGGCTATAGCAATCAGCCCCAGCATTTT
CASSRQTGYSNQPQHF
>TRBV5-1|.|.|TRBJ2-7
TGCGCCAGCAGCTTGGGGCTCGACGAGCAGTACTTC
CASSLGLDEQYF
>TRBV7-9|once|.|TRBJ1-2
TGTGCCAGCAGCTCCCCCCAGGAGCCCTATGGCTACACCTTC
CASSSPQEPYGYTF
>TRBV29-1|.|.|TRBJ2-1
TGCAGCGTGGGGGGCGCCAATGAGCAGTTCTTC
CSVGGANEQFF
>TRBV27|.|.|TRBJ1-4
TGTGCCAGCAGTCTCTCCTTTACAACTAATGAAAAACTGTTTTTT
CASSLSFTTNEKLFF
>TRBV7-2|.|TRBD2|TRBJ2-3
TGTGCCAGCAGCCGGGGGACTAGCCCTAGCACAGATACGCAGTATTTT
CASSRGTSPSTDTQYF
>TRBV12-5|.|.|TRBJ2-1
TGTGCTAGTGGTTTGGACAGACTAACCAATGAGCAGTTCTTC
CASGLDRLTNEQFF
>TRBV6-1|.|TRBD1|TRBJ2-7
TGTGCCAGCAGTGGAACCACAGGGGGGAGCTCCTACGAGCAGTACTTC
CASSGTTGGSSYEQYF
>TRBV19|.|TRBD1|TRBJ1-1
TGTGCCAGTACCCGGACAGGGATGACAACTGAAGCTTTCTTT
CASTRTGMTTEAFF
>TRBV5-4|.|.|TRBJ2-3
TGTGCCAGCAGCTTGTTTGGGGGCGCTTCCTCCGATACGCAGTATTTT
CASSLFGGASSDTQYF
>TRBV5-1|.|TRBD1|TRBJ1-4
TGCGCCAGCAGCCGGGGACAGACTAATGAAAAACTGTTTTTT
CASSRGQTNEKLFF
>TRBV28|few|.|TRBJ1-5
TGTGCCAGCAGTTTTAATTATCAGCCCCAGCATTTT
CASSFNYQPQHF
>TRBV6-6|.|TRBD2|TRBJ2-1
TGTGCCAGCGTAGCGGGAGGGCCCTACAATGAGCAGTTCTTC
CASVAGGPYNEQFF